These T cell receptor beta chains were read from a single sample in a study of T cell responses to AZD1222 COVID-19 vaccine. This table comes from immunoSEQ multiplex PCR, and its TCRdb copy is limited to in-frame clones, with some not included. The data contain just under 35,000 clones, roughly nine tenths of them singletons. The starting material was peripheral blood, obtained on day 0 of AZD1222 vaccination. All receptors derive from an adult in good health. Both conserved end residues are part of each CDR3. D genes are given only for firm matches. Clone size is given for some rows only: seen once, a few or many times, or a class if the clone is expanded.

j_gene: TRBJ2-7; d_gene: .; v_gene: TRBV7-9; abundance: .; CDR3nt: TGTGCCAGCAGCTTCGATGGTACCGACGAGCAGTACTTC; CDR3aa: CASSFDGTDEQYF
j_gene: TRBJ1-1; d_gene: .; v_gene: TRBV7-9; abundance: .; CDR3nt: TGTGCCAGCAGCTTAGCCACGGGCGGTGAAGCTTTCTTT; CDR3aa: CASSLATGGEAFF
j_gene: TRBJ2-7; d_gene: .; v_gene: TRBV3-1/TRBV3-2; abundance: .; CDR3nt: TGTGCCAGCAGCCAAGCATGGGTGGGGACCTACGAGCAGTACTTC; CDR3aa: CASSQAWVGTYEQYF
j_gene: TRBJ2-5; d_gene: .; v_gene: TRBV5-6; abundance: once; CDR3nt: TGTGCCAGCAGCTTGGCCGGGGTTGGGAATCAAGAGACCCAGTACTTC; CDR3aa: CASSLAGVGNQETQYF
j_gene: TRBJ1-1; d_gene: .; v_gene: TRBV28; abundance: .; CDR3nt: TGTGCCAGCAGTTTGTTGGGGGTGGCGTACACTGAAGCTTTCTTT; CDR3aa: CASSLLGVAYTEAFF
j_gene: TRBJ2-3; d_gene: .; v_gene: TRBV3-1/TRBV3-2; abundance: .; CDR3nt: TGTGCCAGCAGCTCGGGCGGTAGGGGCGCGGTTACGCAGTATTTT; CDR3aa: CASSSGGRGAVTQYF
j_gene: TRBJ1-3; d_gene: .; v_gene: TRBV18; abundance: .; CDR3nt: TGTGCCAGCTCACCAGAGGACATCGGAAACACCATATATTTT; CDR3aa: CASSPEDIGNTIYF
j_gene: TRBJ2-7; d_gene: .; v_gene: TRBV6-5; abundance: .; CDR3nt: TGTGCCAGCACCCTAAGCCACTCCTACGAGCAGTACTTC; CDR3aa: CASTLSHSYEQYF
j_gene: TRBJ2-2; d_gene: .; v_gene: TRBV4-1; abundance: .; CDR3nt: TGCGCCAGCAGCCTATATACCGGGGAGCTGTTTTTT; CDR3aa: CASSLYTGELFF
j_gene: TRBJ2-1; d_gene: TRBD2; v_gene: TRBV5-4; abundance: .; CDR3nt: TGTGCCAGCAGCAACGGACTAGCTGTCCACAATGAGCAGTTCTTC; CDR3aa: CASSNGLAVHNEQFF
j_gene: TRBJ2-2; d_gene: TRBD1; v_gene: TRBV9; abundance: .; CDR3nt: TGTGCCAGCACGACGGGACAGACGAACACCGGGGAGCTGTTTTTT; CDR3aa: CASTTGQTNTGELFF
j_gene: TRBJ1-1; d_gene: TRBD1; v_gene: TRBV19; abundance: .; CDR3nt: TGTGCCAGTAGTAGCCAGGGGGCCTCCCACGGGACTGAAGCTTTCTTT; CDR3aa: CASSSQGASHGTEAFF
j_gene: TRBJ2-3; d_gene: .; v_gene: TRBV10-3; abundance: .; CDR3nt: TGTGCCATCCGAGAGCCCTATAGCACAGATACGCAGTATTTT; CDR3aa: CAIREPYSTDTQYF
j_gene: TRBJ1-2; d_gene: TRBD1; v_gene: TRBV18; abundance: once; CDR3nt: TGTGCCAGCTCGGACCGGGACAGGCAGAACTATGGCTACACCTTC; CDR3aa: CASSDRDRQNYGYTF
j_gene: TRBJ2-2; d_gene: TRBD2; v_gene: TRBV7-9; abundance: .; CDR3nt: TGTGCCAGCAGATACCCCGGGACTAGCGGGAGAGGAACCGGGGAGCTGTTTTTT; CDR3aa: CASRYPGTSGRGTGELFF
j_gene: TRBJ2-7; d_gene: TRBD1; v_gene: TRBV19; abundance: .; CDR3nt: TGTGCCAGTAGGGGGACAGGCCCCTACGAGCAGTACTTC; CDR3aa: CASRGTGPYEQYF
j_gene: TRBJ2-3; d_gene: .; v_gene: TRBV14; abundance: .; CDR3nt: TGTGCCAGCAGCCAAGTCGTTTTGGGTACGCAGTATTTT; CDR3aa: CASSQVVLGTQYF
j_gene: TRBJ1-1; d_gene: .; v_gene: TRBV5-4; abundance: .; CDR3nt: TGTGCCAGCAGCTTAATGATTTTAGGAGCAGGTGAAGCTTTCTTT; CDR3aa: CASSLMILGAGEAFF
j_gene: TRBJ2-7; d_gene: TRBD1; v_gene: TRBV24-1; abundance: .; CDR3nt: TGTGCCACCAGTGACCCCCGCGGGACAGGGAACTACGAGCAGTACTTC; CDR3aa: CATSDPRGTGNYEQYF
j_gene: TRBJ2-1; d_gene: TRBD2; v_gene: TRBV28; abundance: .; CDR3nt: TGTGCCAGCAGTTGGAGAAGGGCTAGCGGGTACAATGAGCAGTTCTTC; CDR3aa: CASSWRRASGYNEQFF
j_gene: TRBJ2-2; d_gene: .; v_gene: TRBV11-3; abundance: .; CDR3nt: TGTGCCAGCAGCTTAGATAGGGGCACCGGGGAGCTGTTTTTT; CDR3aa: CASSLDRGTGELFF
j_gene: TRBJ2-3; d_gene: TRBD2; v_gene: TRBV28; abundance: .; CDR3nt: TGTGCCAGCACTTCGGGGGGGTGGACTAGCGGGAGTAGTACGCAGTATTTT; CDR3aa: CASTSGGWTSGSSTQYF
j_gene: TRBJ1-5; d_gene: TRBD1; v_gene: TRBV19; abundance: .; CDR3nt: TGTGCCAGTAGTATACAGGGGGCTGGCAATCAGCCCCAGCATTTT; CDR3aa: CASSIQGAGNQPQHF
j_gene: TRBJ2-7; d_gene: .; v_gene: TRBV7-2; abundance: .; CDR3nt: TGTGCCAGCAGCTTAGCGGCCGAGGTCGAGCAGTACTTC; CDR3aa: CASSLAAEVEQYF
j_gene: TRBJ2-1; d_gene: .; v_gene: TRBV5-1; abundance: .; CDR3nt: TGCGCCAGCAGCTCCAGCGGGCACAATGAGCAGTTCTTC; CDR3aa: CASSSSGHNEQFF
j_gene: TRBJ1-2; d_gene: TRBD1; v_gene: TRBV5-6; abundance: .; CDR3nt: TGTGCCAGCAGCCCTGCCGGACAGGGTAGCTATGGCTACACCTTC; CDR3aa: CASSPAGQGSYGYTF
j_gene: TRBJ2-1; d_gene: TRBD2; v_gene: TRBV19; abundance: .; CDR3nt: TGTGCCAGTAGTATAGGGACTAGCAGATACAATGAGCAGTTCTTC; CDR3aa: CASSIGTSRYNEQFF
j_gene: TRBJ2-7; d_gene: TRBD2; v_gene: TRBV4-1; abundance: .; CDR3nt: TGCGCCAGCAGCCAAGATCCGCATAGCGGGGGGGCGCGAGGCCCCGAGCAGTACTTC; CDR3aa: CASSQDPHSGGARGPEQYF
j_gene: TRBJ1-2; d_gene: .; v_gene: TRBV19; abundance: .; CDR3nt: TGTGCCAGTAGTCTGGGACAAGAGGACTATGGCTACACCTTC; CDR3aa: CASSLGQEDYGYTF
j_gene: TRBJ2-3; d_gene: .; v_gene: TRBV6-5; abundance: .; CDR3nt: TGTGCCAGCAGTTATCGTGAGACTAGCACAGATACGCAGTATTTT; CDR3aa: CASSYRETSTDTQYF
j_gene: TRBJ2-3; d_gene: .; v_gene: TRBV9; abundance: .; CDR3nt: TGTGCCAGCAGCGTAGGTCTAGATTTCCCAGATACGCAGTATTTT; CDR3aa: CASSVGLDFPDTQYF
j_gene: TRBJ2-7; d_gene: .; v_gene: TRBV7-9; abundance: medium-sized; CDR3nt: TGTGCCAGCAGCTTAGGAGCAGGCTACGAGCAGTACTTC; CDR3aa: CASSLGAGYEQYF
j_gene: TRBJ1-2; d_gene: .; v_gene: TRBV5-1; abundance: few; CDR3nt: TGCGCCAGCAGCCTCGGACGCCTCTCCCGGTACACCTTC; CDR3aa: CASSLGRLSRYTF
j_gene: TRBJ2-1; d_gene: .; v_gene: TRBV14; abundance: .; CDR3nt: TGTGCCAGTTCGTGGACGGCCTACAATGAGCAGTTCTTC; CDR3aa: CASSWTAYNEQFF